This is a list of T cell receptor beta chains from one sample in a study of cytomegalovirus exposure and HLA in healthy donors. TCRdb's copy holds only in-frame clones and misses some; the assay was immunoSEQ multiplex PCR. The data show under 200,000 clones, roughly four fifths seen once. Sequencing input: PBMCs. The origin of the receptors is a man aged 35-49 years in good health and CMV-seropositive. The CDR3 runs from the conserved cysteine through the conserved F or W. D genes are given only for firm matches. Clone sizes are given selectively: once, few, many, or a class where the clone is expanded.

d_call: NA
clone_size: few
v_call: TRBV6-5
j_call: TRBJ2-5
cdr3_nt: TGTGCCAGCAGTGAGGTAGATCAGGAGACCCAGTACTTC
cdr3_aa: CASSEVDQETQYF

d_call: NA
clone_size: NA
v_call: TRBV19
j_call: TRBJ1-5
cdr3_nt: TGTGCCAGTACTCTGCAGGGCAATCAGCCCCAGCATTTT
cdr3_aa: CASTLQGNQPQHF

d_call: NA
clone_size: once
v_call: TRBV6-5
j_call: TRBJ2-7
cdr3_nt: TGTGCCAGCAGCCGCCTAGGACAGAGCTCCTACGAGCAGTACTTC
cdr3_aa: CASSRLGQSSYEQYF

d_call: TRBD2
clone_size: NA
v_call: TRBV10-3
j_call: TRBJ2-7
cdr3_nt: TGTGCCATCAGTCCCATGCATCTAGCGGGCAAAGCCTACGAGCAGTACTTC
cdr3_aa: CAISPMHLAGKAYEQYF

d_call: NA
clone_size: NA
v_call: TRBV10-3
j_call: TRBJ2-7
cdr3_nt: TGTGCCATCAGTGAGTCGACAGGTACATACGAGCAGTACTTC
cdr3_aa: CAISESTGTYEQYF

d_call: TRBD2
clone_size: NA
v_call: TRBV11-3
j_call: TRBJ2-3
cdr3_nt: TGTGCCAGCAGCCCAGTTGGGAGGGGAGATACGCAGTATTTT
cdr3_aa: CASSPVGRGDTQYF

d_call: NA
clone_size: NA
v_call: TRBV5-4
j_call: TRBJ2-3
cdr3_nt: TGTGCCAGCAGCTCGACTAGATCGGCAGATACGCAGTATTTT
cdr3_aa: CASSSTRSADTQYF

d_call: TRBD1
clone_size: NA
v_call: TRBV6-5
j_call: TRBJ1-2
cdr3_nt: TGTGCCAGCAGTTCTCAGACAGGGGTGGGCTATGGCTACACCTTC
cdr3_aa: CASSSQTGVGYGYTF

d_call: NA
clone_size: NA
v_call: TRBV4-2
j_call: TRBJ1-4
cdr3_nt: TGTGCCAGCAGCCAAGATTTTCAGGAAAAACTGTTTTTT
cdr3_aa: CASSQDFQEKLFF

d_call: TRBD1
clone_size: NA
v_call: TRBV6-6
j_call: TRBJ1-2
cdr3_nt: TGTGCCAGCAGTTACTCGACGGACAGGTTGTATGGCTACACCTTC
cdr3_aa: CASSYSTDRLYGYTF

d_call: TRBD2
clone_size: NA
v_call: TRBV19
j_call: TRBJ2-3
cdr3_nt: TGTGCCAGTAGTAGGGGGACTAGCGTTAGCACAGATACGCAGTATTTT
cdr3_aa: CASSRGTSVSTDTQYF

d_call: NA
clone_size: once
v_call: TRBV2
j_call: TRBJ1-3
cdr3_nt: TGTGCCAGCTCCTCCCAGGTGGTTCGCGGAAACACCATATATTTT
cdr3_aa: CASSSQVVRGNTIYF